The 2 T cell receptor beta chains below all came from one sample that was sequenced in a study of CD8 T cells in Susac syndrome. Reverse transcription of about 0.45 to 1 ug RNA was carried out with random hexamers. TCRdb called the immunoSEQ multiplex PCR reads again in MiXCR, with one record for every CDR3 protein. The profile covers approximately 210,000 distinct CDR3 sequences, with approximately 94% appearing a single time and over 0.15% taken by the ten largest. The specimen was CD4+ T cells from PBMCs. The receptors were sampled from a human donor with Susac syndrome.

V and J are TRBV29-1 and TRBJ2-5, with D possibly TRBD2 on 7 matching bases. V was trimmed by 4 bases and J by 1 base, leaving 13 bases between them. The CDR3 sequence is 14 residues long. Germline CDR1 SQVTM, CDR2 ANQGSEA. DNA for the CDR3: TGCAGCGTTGCGGGGGGCCTTTTCCAAGAGACCCAGTACTTC. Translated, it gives CSVAGGLFQETQYF.

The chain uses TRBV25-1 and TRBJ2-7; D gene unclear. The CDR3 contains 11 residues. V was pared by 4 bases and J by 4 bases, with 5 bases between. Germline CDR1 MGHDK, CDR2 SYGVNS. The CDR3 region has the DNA TGTGCCAGCAGTGCAATATACGAGCAGTACTTC. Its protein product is CASSAIYEQYF.